This T cell receptor (beta chain) was captured in a study of blood T cell repertoires in COVID-19. This clone was observed once. Measured with immunoSEQ multiplex PCR; TCRdb has only the in-frame clones, and not every one. The sample lists about 96,000 clones, around 85% occurring once. Germline V CDR1 and CDR2: MDHEN, SYDVKM. V was pared by 3 bases and J by 0 bases, with 8 bases between. The CDR3 covers 14 residues. Sequencing was carried out using peripheral blood. The receptor's source is a woman aged 60-70 years with acute or convalescent COVID-19. The V gene is TRBV28, the J gene TRBJ1-1; possibly TRBD1 for D (6 bases). This CDR3 reads CASSFGTLNTEAFF. The CDR3 DNA reads as TGTGCCAGCAGTTTCGGGACATTGAACACTGAAGCTTTCTTT.